This T cell receptor (beta chain) was documented in a study of T cells after yellow fever vaccination. General observations from the study: Bulk-population clonotypes that are abundant could appear as contaminants in FACS-sorted repertoires. When the response was secondary, it was weaker but reached its peak faster, day 5 versus 15.

This clonotype was seen a handful of times. Antigen specificity is unknown. V lost 8 bases, J lost 6 bases, and 8 bases lay in between. This CDR3 spans 11 amino acids. Germline CDR1 is SNHLY and CDR2 is FYNNEI. TCRdb analysed the 5' RACE reads with MiXCR anew, one entry per CDR3 protein. The data show 200,000 to 300,000 distinct CDR3 sequences, with less than 7.5% seen just once and around 1.1% held by the top ten. This rearrangement joins TRBV2 to TRBJ2-1, with unresolved D. The clonotype comes from a man aged 25 to 40 who received the YFV17D yellow fever vaccine. The starting material was CD4+ T cells sorted from PBMCs, obtained on the day of the yellow fever booster vaccination. Here the CDR3 DNA reads TGTGCCAGCGCTTTACTCAATGAGCAGTTCTTC. It specifies CASALLNEQFF.